The source of this TCR beta chain is a study of Ad26.COV2.S vaccination and SARS-CoV-2 variants (dated by TCRdb to the early 2020s). About the full investigation: Vaccine-arm donors were drawn from COV1001, a multicentre, randomized, double-blind, placebo-controlled phase I-IIa trial of Ad26.COV2.S in healthy adults. Ad26.COV2.S was given intramuscularly at 5x10^10 or 1x10^11 viral particles, as a single shot or as two shots 56 days apart. Sequencing of the TCRbeta repertoire served to evaluate the specificity and breadth of SARS-CoV-2-reactive T cell receptors following Ad26.COV2.S vaccination. The TCR-sequenced set comprised approximately 32 samples: about 19 Ad26.COV2.S vaccine recipients, 5 placebo recipients and 8 SARS-CoV-2 convalescent individuals. Participants in the trial were split at random into five groups of five each, receiving low-dose or high-dose Ad26.COV2.S once or twice, or else placebo on both occasions. Investigators did not know the trial group allocation while performing experiments and assessing outcomes. Results the study describes overall, beyond this receptor: The authors noted that total T cell responses may have been underestimated by the TCR breadth and depth analyses. Vaccine and placebo recipients had comparable non-spike TCR breadth, which fits with the vaccine containing only spike. Compared with placebo recipients, Ad26.COV2.S recipients showed higher spike-specific TCR breadth (P = 0.0014). The study was not powered to compare responses between vaccine doses or regimens. After vaccination, substantial breadth of spike-specific CD8+ and CD4+ T cell responses was reported.

Reading the germline V gene gives CDR1 MGHRA and CDR2 YSYEKL. V is shortened by 3 bases, J by 5 bases, and the region joining them spans 15 bases. The CDR3 starts with the cysteine, ends with the phenylalanine, and has 15 residues. Left in the record is the CDR3 DNA by itself, 45 bases read in frame from the first base. Remarks on this clone: Its specific antigen is unknown. Base qualities are not recorded, but no much larger clone differs from it by a single base.

The immunoSEQ Assay was the method used to sequence TCRbeta CDR3 regions. After extraction, genomic DNA underwent amplification by bias-controlled multiplex PCR, followed by high-throughput sequencing. The paper's processing steps were these. To quantify the absolute abundance of every unique TCRbeta CDR3 region, sequences were collapsed and filtered. T cell fraction was estimated by normalizing TCRbeta template counts to usable DNA, which was measured by amplifying reference genes present in all nucleated cells. Repertoire TCRs were annotated as SARS-CoV-2-specific by exact matching of V gene, CDR3 amino acid sequence and J gene to a known reactive TCR set. The reference SARS-CoV-2 TCR set was obtained from MIRA and was filtered for enrichment in COVID-19-positive ImmuneCODE repertoires, whereby public or cross-reactive TCRs were removed. Using the MIRA antigens, annotated TCRs were further analysed by specific ORF or by position within an ORF. Depth was the summed frequency of annotated unique rearrangements, while breadth was defined as annotated unique rearrangements over total unique productive rearrangements. Two-sided Wilcoxon rank-sum tests were used to compare TCR breadth between groups. In its TCRdb copy, this immuneACCESS table keeps in-frame sequences only and misses some clones. Where compared with another copy, unresolved V genes explain less than half of these, and the others have no known cause. V and J calls plus clone size are reproduced from that table; the DNA served to infer D and trimming. The table for this sample lists roughly 320,000 clones; roughly 84% of them were counted only once. Around 3.6% of the sample is taken by the ten largest.

In light of the paper, this sample's treatment or condition label describes: some 20 received Ad26.COV2.S at low or high dose, single or two shots; a few received placebo; per-sample allocation not given. Repertoires of vaccine and placebo recipients were sequenced from samples collected on day 63 after the first injection. Between 29 July and 7 August 2020, Cohort 1b enrolled 20 to 30 adults aged 18-55 years at one site in Boston, USA. Ad26.COV2.S consisted of a replication-incompetent adenovirus type 26 vector by which a prefusion-stabilized SARS-CoV-2 spike protein from the original Wuhan strain was expressed.

Sequenced material: peripheral blood, taken in a trial of Ad26.COV2.S vaccine versus placebo. The chain is assembled from TRBV4-1 and TRBJ2-3; the D call is possibly TRBD1 or TRBD2, each sharing 6 bases. The receptor was derived from a person aged 18 to 59 who received the Ad26.COV2.S COVID-19 vaccine or a placebo. This receptor has the CDR3 CASSHRGDQGDTQYF. The sequenced DNA: TGCGCCAGCAGCCATAGGGGGGATCAAGGAGATACGCAGTATTTT.